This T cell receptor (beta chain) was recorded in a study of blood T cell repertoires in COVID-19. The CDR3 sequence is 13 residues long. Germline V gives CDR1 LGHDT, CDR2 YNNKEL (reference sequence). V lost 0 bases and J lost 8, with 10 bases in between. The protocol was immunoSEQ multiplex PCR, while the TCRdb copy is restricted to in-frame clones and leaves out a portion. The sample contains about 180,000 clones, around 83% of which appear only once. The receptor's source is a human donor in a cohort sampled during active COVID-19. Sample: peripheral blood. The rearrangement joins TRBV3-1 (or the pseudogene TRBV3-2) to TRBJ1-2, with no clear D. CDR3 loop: CASSQDMAYGYTF. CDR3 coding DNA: TGTGCCAGCAGCCAAGATATGGCATACGGCTACACCTTC.